This T cell receptor beta chain was captured by sequencing in a study of identical twins. Study outcomes and limitations: In cord blood, abundant beta clonotypes had fewer insertions; memory showed no trend. Researchers reported excess low generation probability among twin-shared out-of-frame alpha sequences.

Template switching introduced a universal primer site, and the cDNA bore unique molecular identifiers. Each CDR3 protein gets one entry after TCRdb re-called the 5' RACE reads with MiXCR. In the table there are more than 1.5 million distinct CDR3 sequences, about 32% of which are singletons. This clonotype was picked up many times. The antigen is unknown. The sample taken for sequencing was cord blood. The TCR sequence derives from a newborn girl in good health.

This CDR3 is CAISEGQHVDTQYF. The CDR3 DNA is TGTGCCATCAGTGAGGGGCAACATGTGGATACGCAGTATTTT. The genes are TRBV10-3 and TRBJ2-3; D gene uncertain. Looked up from germline, CDR1 is ENHRY and CDR2 is SYGVKD. V was cut by 2 bases and J by 6 bases, with 12 bases left in between. The CDR3 consists of 14 residues.